This T cell receptor (beta chain) comes out of a study of OX40 agonist ivuxolimab in advanced cancers. This CDR3 has 14 residues. V was shortened by 3 bases and J by 2 bases, with 11 bases between the two germline ends. Germline V gene sequence: CDR1 ENHRY, CDR2 SYGVKD. Some clones are missing from TCRdb's copy, which holds only in-frame ones; the method was immunoSEQ multiplex PCR. The sample has tens of thousands of clones, around 84% seen once. V and J are TRBV10-3 and TRBJ2-7; D not resolved. The sample here was CD4+ or CD8+ T cells sorted from blood, taken in a trial of the OX40 agonist ivuxolimab. The sequence was collected from an adult with an advanced solid tumor such as melanoma, head and neck, liver or kidney cancer. The CDR3 region is CAISEPQGTYEQYF. Written as DNA, the CDR3 is TGTGCCATCAGTGAACCCCAAGGTACCTACGAGCAGTACTTC.